These T cell receptor beta chains were read from a single sample in a study of Ad26.COV2.S vaccination and SARS-CoV-2 variants. Only in-frame clones appear in the TCRdb table, and some are missing; sequencing was by immunoSEQ multiplex PCR. The top ten clones hold roughly a tenth of a sample with around 300,000 clones, about 88% of them seen once. The material was peripheral blood, obtained in a trial of Ad26.COV2.S vaccine versus placebo. The receptor set was obtained from a person between 18 and 59 years old who received the Ad26.COV2.S COVID-19 vaccine or a placebo. Each CDR3 is given with its conserved first and last residue. The D gene is left open where the match is weak. Only part of the rows carry a size: once, few, many, or a class if the clone is expanded.

J gene | clone size | D gene | V gene | CDR3 protein | CDR3 DNA
TRBJ2-1 | . | TRBD2 | TRBV18 | CASSPPALLAGPNEQFF | TGTGCCAGCTCACCACCGGCGCTTCTAGCGGGCCCCAATGAGCAGTTCTTC
TRBJ2-4 | . | . | TRBV7-9 | CASSSPDKAKNIQYF | TGTGCCAGCAGCTCCCCTGACAAGGCCAAAAACATTCAGTACTTC
TRBJ2-7 | once | . | TRBV10-2 | CASSESTRGIQYEQYF | TGCGCCAGCAGTGAGTCCACCCGGGGAATACAATACGAGCAGTACTTC
TRBJ2-7 | . | . | TRBV5-4 | CASSKLGEQYF | TGTGCCAGCAGCAAACTAGGCGAGCAGTACTTC
TRBJ2-7 | . | . | TRBV12-3/TRBV12-4 | CASSGFYEQYF | TGTGCCAGCAGTGGTTTCTACGAGCAGTACTTC
TRBJ1-3 | few | . | TRBV3-1/TRBV3-2 | CASSQGVGTADTIYF | TGTGCCAGCAGCCAAGGTGTGGGTACGGCGGACACCATATATTTT
TRBJ1-3 | few | . | TRBV30 | CAWSVKDTGNTIYF | TGTGCCTGGAGTGTAAAGGATACTGGAAACACCATATATTTT
TRBJ2-3 | . | . | TRBV24-1 | CATSDSGLQPDTQYF | TGTGCCACCAGTGATTCCGGACTGCAACCAGATACGCAGTATTTT
TRBJ2-1 | . | TRBD1 | TRBV7-2 | CASSADKTGSPSYNEQFF | TGTGCCAGCAGCGCAGACAAGACAGGGAGCCCGTCCTACAATGAGCAGTTCTTC
TRBJ1-6 | . | . | TRBV28 | CASSWDPAGGNSPLHF | TGTGCCAGCAGTTGGGACCCGGCGGGTGGAAATTCACCCCTCCACTTT
TRBJ1-5 | . | . | TRBV28 | CASSLLGVSNQPQHF | TGTGCCAGCAGTTTATTGGGTGTAAGCAATCAGCCCCAGCATTTT
TRBJ1-4 | . | . | TRBV2 | CASSLQGTKEKLFF | TGTGCCAGCAGTCTTCAGGGGACGAAGGAAAAACTGTTTTTT
TRBJ2-1 | . | . | TRBV5-1 | CASSLQTRVDGSEQFF | TGCGCCAGCAGCCTTCAGACTCGGGTTGATGGAAGTGAGCAGTTCTTC
TRBJ2-1 | . | TRBD2 | TRBV19 | CASMFGGRVGEQFF | TGTGCCAGTATGTTCGGCGGGAGGGTCGGGGAGCAGTTCTTC
TRBJ2-5 | . | . | TRBV29-1 | CSSQETETQYF | TGCAGCTCCCAGGAAACAGAGACCCAGTACTTC
TRBJ2-7 | . | . | TRBV7-6 | CASSPGDSYEQYF | TGTGCCAGCAGCCCCGGGGACTCCTACGAGCAGTACTTC
TRBJ1-1 | once | . | TRBV3-1/TRBV3-2 | CASSQPVGGTEAFF | TGTGCCAGCAGCCAACCAGTGGGGGGGACTGAAGCTTTCTTT
TRBJ1-2 | once | . | TRBV5-6 | CASSPLTLGGNIGYTF | TGTGCCAGCAGCCCCCTTACCCTCGGGGGGAACATTGGCTACACCTTC
TRBJ2-3 | . | . | TRBV5-4 | CASSPAAASTDTQYF | TGTGCCAGCAGTCCAGCAGCGGCTAGCACAGATACGCAGTATTTT
TRBJ2-4 | . | . | TRBV6-5 | CASTKEDRDIQYF | TGTGCCAGTACCAAAGAGGACCGGGACATTCAGTACTTC
TRBJ2-4 | . | TRBD2 | TRBV9 | CASSASGGDLAKNIQYF | TGTGCCAGCAGCGCCTCTGGGGGGGACCTAGCCAAAAACATTCAGTACTTC
TRBJ1-5 | . | . | TRBV4-2 | CASSQEGSRGNQPQHF | TGTGCCAGCAGCCAAGAGGGCTCTAGGGGCAATCAGCCCCAGCATTTT
TRBJ2-1 | . | . | TRBV6-2/TRBV6-3 | CASSFTLRGSFYNEQFF | TGTGCCAGCAGTTTTACCTTACGGGGATCATTTTACAATGAGCAGTTCTTC
TRBJ2-3 | . | TRBD1 | TRBV9 | CASSVGTGPYTQYF | TGTGCCAGCAGCGTAGGGACAGGGCCCTATACGCAGTATTTT
TRBJ2-3 | . | . | TRBV12-3/TRBV12-4 | CASSPGADTQYF | TGTGCCAGCAGTCCTGGGGCAGATACGCAGTATTTT
TRBJ1-2 | . | . | TRBV6-2/TRBV6-3 | CASSLRTNYGYTF | TGTGCCAGCAGCTTGCGGACTAACTATGGCTACACCTTC
TRBJ2-3 | once | . | TRBV6-4 | CASGAGHTDTQYF | TGTGCGTCGGGGGCGGGACACACAGATACGCAGTATTTT
TRBJ2-7 | . | . | TRBV6-6 | CASSYFESYEQYF | TGTGCCAGCAGTTACTTTGAATCCTACGAGCAGTACTTC
TRBJ1-4 | . | . | TRBV24-1 | CATSDGGTAEGEKLFF | TGTGCCACCAGTGATGGGGGGACGGCTGAGGGGGAAAAACTGTTTTTT
TRBJ2-2 | . | TRBD1 | TRBV5-1 | CASSLEGQGAGELFF | TGCGCCAGCAGCTTGGAAGGACAGGGGGCCGGGGAGCTGTTTTTT
TRBJ2-1 | . | . | TRBV5-1 | CASSLNRRVSYNEQFF | TGCGCCAGCAGCTTGAATAGGCGGGTCTCCTACAATGAGCAGTTCTTC
TRBJ1-2 | . | TRBD1 | TRBV14 | CASSRRDRSGYTF | TGTGCCAGCAGCCGAAGGGACAGGTCTGGCTACACCTTC
TRBJ2-1 | . | TRBD2 | TRBV4-2 | CASGGTSGTYNEQFF | TGTGCCAGCGGAGGGACTAGCGGGACTTACAATGAGCAGTTCTTC
TRBJ1-1 | . | . | TRBV7-2 | CASSSQGELNTEAFF | TGTGCCAGCAGCTCCCAGGGAGAGTTGAACACTGAAGCTTTCTTT
TRBJ2-5 | . | TRBD2 | TRBV5-1 | CASSALGTSPGETQYF | TGCGCCAGCAGTGCTCTAGGGACTAGCCCGGGAGAGACCCAGTACTTC
TRBJ1-1 | once | . | TRBV9 | CASSVVSGNTEAFF | TGTGCCAGCAGCGTAGTTTCAGGGAACACTGAAGCTTTCTTT
TRBJ2-7 | . | TRBD1 | TRBV6-5 | CASSPAGGTYEQYF | TGTGCCAGCAGTCCGGCAGGGGGTACCTACGAGCAGTACTTC
TRBJ2-2 | many | TRBD1 | TRBV9 | CASSGTGGSGELFF | TGTGCCAGCAGCGGGACAGGGGGAAGCGGGGAGCTGTTTTTT
TRBJ1-4 | few | TRBD1 | TRBV19 | CASSTGTQGAPGKLFF | TGTGCCAGTAGTACTGGGACCCAGGGGGCGCCTGGAAAACTGTTTTTT
TRBJ1-6 | . | . | TRBV28 | CASSLRNSYNSPLHF | TGTGCCAGCAGTTTGCGGAACTCCTATAATTCACCCCTCCACTTT
TRBJ1-1 | . | TRBD1 | TRBV5-1 | CASKGAGNTEAFF | TGCGCCAGCAAGGGGGCTGGGAACACTGAAGCTTTCTTT
TRBJ1-6 | . | TRBD1 | TRBV7-2 | CASSLGQGGYNSPLHF | TGTGCCAGCAGCTTAGGCCAGGGGGGCTATAATTCACCCCTCCACTTT
TRBJ1-5 | . | . | TRBV28 | CASADRGAGNQPQHF | TGTGCCAGCGCTGATAGGGGAGCCGGCAATCAGCCCCAGCATTTT
TRBJ2-7 | . | . | TRBV7-8 | CASSLGGFAQPYEQYF | TGTGCCAGCAGCTTAGGAGGCTTTGCTCAACCCTACGAGCAGTACTTC
TRBJ2-7 | . | . | TRBV2 | CASDGDTYEQYF | TGTGCCAGTGACGGGGACACTTACGAGCAGTACTTC
TRBJ2-7 | . | . | TRBV7-9 | CASSLYGVTGYEQYF | TGTGCCAGCAGCTTATACGGGGTTACTGGCTACGAGCAGTACTTC
TRBJ1-5 | . | . | TRBV19 | CASSKVAGGNGQPQHF | TGTGCCAGTAGTAAGGTCGCCGGGGGAAATGGTCAGCCCCAGCATTTT
TRBJ1-2 | . | . | TRBV7-9 | CASSSVQGGFYGYTF | TGTGCCAGCAGCTCGGTACAGGGTGGGTTCTATGGCTACACCTTC
TRBJ2-5 | . | . | TRBV15 | CATSRDVGLETQYF | TGTGCCACCAGCAGAGATGTGGGGTTAGAGACCCAGTACTTC
TRBJ1-3 | few | . | TRBV5-6 | CASSWWPSSGNTIYF | TGTGCCAGCAGCTGGTGGCCTTCCTCTGGAAACACCATATATTTT
TRBJ2-2 | . | . | TRBV27 | CASSSRELSTGELFF | TGTGCCAGCAGTTCGAGGGAGTTAAGTACCGGGGAGCTGTTTTTT
TRBJ2-3 | . | . | TRBV9 | CASNELSLTTDTQYF | TGTGCCAGCAACGAACTCAGCCTAACTACAGATACGCAGTATTTT
TRBJ2-3 | . | . | TRBV27 | CASSFGAGPQYF | TGTGCCAGCAGTTTCGGGGCAGGGCCTCAGTATTTT
TRBJ2-3 | . | . | TRBV19 | CASSIVLTDTQYF | TGTGCCAGTAGTATAGTGCTGACAGATACGCAGTATTTT